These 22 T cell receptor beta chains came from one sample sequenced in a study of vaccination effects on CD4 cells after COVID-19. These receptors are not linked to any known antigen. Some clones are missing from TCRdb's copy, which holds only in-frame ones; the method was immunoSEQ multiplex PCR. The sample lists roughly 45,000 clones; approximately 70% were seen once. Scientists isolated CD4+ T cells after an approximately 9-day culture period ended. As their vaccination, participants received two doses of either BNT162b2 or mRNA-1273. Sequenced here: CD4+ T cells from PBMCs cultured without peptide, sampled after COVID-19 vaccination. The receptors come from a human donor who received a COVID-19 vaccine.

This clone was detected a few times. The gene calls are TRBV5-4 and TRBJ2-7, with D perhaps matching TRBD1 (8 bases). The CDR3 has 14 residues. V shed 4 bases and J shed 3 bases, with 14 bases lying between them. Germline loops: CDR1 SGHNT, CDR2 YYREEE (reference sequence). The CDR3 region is CASSGGDRFYEQYF. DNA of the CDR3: TGTGCCAGCAGCGGGGGGGACAGGTTCTACGAGCAGTACTTC.

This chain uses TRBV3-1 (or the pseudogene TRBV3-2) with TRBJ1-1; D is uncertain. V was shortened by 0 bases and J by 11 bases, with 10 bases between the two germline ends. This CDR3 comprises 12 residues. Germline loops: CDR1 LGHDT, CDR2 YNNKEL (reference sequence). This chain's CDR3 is CASSQDQGNAFF. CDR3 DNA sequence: TGTGCCAGCAGCCAAGATCAAGGGAATGCTTTCTTT.

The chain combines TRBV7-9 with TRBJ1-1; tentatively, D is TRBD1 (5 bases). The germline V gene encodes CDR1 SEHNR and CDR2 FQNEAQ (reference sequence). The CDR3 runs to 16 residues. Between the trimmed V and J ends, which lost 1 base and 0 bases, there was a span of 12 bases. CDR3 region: CASSLGGRIMNTEAFF. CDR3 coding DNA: TGTGCCAGCAGCTTAGGGGGACGGATCATGAACACTGAAGCTTTCTTT.

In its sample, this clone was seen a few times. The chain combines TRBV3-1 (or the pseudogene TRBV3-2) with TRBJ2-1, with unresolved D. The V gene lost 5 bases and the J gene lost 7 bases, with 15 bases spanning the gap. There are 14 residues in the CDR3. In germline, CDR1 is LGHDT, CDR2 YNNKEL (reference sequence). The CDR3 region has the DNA TGTGCCAGCAGCAGCAACCTTAACACTAATGAGCAGTTCTTC. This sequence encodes CASSSNLNTNEQFF.

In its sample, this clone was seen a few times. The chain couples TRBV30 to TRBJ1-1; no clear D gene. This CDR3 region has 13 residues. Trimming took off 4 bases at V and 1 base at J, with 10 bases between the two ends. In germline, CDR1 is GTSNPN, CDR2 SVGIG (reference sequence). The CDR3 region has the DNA TGTGCCTGGACCAGCCAGTCGAACACTGAAGCTTTCTTT. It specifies CAWTSQSNTEAFF.

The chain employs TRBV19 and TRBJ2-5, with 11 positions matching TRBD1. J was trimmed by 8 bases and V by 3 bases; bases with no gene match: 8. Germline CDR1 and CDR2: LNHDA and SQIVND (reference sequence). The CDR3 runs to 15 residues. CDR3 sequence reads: CASSISGQGAPTQYF. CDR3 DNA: TGTGCCAGTAGTATTAGTGGACAGGGGGCGCCCACCCAGTACTTC.

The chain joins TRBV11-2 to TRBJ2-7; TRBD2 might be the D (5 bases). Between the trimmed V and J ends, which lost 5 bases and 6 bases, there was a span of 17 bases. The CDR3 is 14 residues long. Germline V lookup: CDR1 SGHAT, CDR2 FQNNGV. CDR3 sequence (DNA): TGTGCCAGCAGCGTCACGAGGTCTGGGAGCGAGCAGTACTTC. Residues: CASSVTRSGSEQYF.

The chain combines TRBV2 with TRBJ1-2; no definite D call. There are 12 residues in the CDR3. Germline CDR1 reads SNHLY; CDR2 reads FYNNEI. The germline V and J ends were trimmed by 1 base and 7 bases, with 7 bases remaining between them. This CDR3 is CASSEGASGYTF. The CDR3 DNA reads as TGTGCCAGCAGTGAAGGGGCTAGTGGCTACACCTTC.

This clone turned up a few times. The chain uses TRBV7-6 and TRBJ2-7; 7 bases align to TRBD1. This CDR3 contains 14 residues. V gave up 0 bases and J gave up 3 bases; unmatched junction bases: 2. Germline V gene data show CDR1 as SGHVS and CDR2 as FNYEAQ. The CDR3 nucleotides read TGTGCCAGCAGCTTAGCCGGGACAGACTACGAGCAGTACTTC. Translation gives CASSLAGTDYEQYF.

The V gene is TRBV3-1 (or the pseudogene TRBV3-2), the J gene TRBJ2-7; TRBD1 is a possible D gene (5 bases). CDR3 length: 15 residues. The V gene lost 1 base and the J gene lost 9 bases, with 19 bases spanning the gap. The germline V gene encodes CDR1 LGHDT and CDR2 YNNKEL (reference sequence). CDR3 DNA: TGTGCCAGCAGCCAAGGGATTGCCCAGGGTCCGGGGCAGTACTTC. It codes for CASSQGIAQGPGQYF.

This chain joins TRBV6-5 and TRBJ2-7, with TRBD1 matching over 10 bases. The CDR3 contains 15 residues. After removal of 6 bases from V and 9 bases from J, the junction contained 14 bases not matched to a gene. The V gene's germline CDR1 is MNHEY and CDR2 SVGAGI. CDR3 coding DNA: TGTGCCAGCAGCCGGGTGGGGGACAGGGGTTTGGCGCAGTACTTC. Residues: CASSRVGDRGLAQYF.

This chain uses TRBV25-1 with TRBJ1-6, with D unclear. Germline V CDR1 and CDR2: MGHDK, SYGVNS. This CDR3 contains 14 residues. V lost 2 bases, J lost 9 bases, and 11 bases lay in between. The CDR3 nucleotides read TGTGCCAGCAGTGAACAGGAGGGATTTTCACCCCTCCACTTT. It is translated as CASSEQEGFSPLHF.

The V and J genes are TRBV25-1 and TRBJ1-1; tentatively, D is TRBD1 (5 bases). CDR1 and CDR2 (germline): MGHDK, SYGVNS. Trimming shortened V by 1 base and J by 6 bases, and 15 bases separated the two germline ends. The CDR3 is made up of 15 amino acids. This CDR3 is CASSEWEKGMSEAFF. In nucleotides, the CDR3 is TGTGCCAGCAGTGAATGGGAGAAGGGGATGTCTGAAGCTTTCTTT.

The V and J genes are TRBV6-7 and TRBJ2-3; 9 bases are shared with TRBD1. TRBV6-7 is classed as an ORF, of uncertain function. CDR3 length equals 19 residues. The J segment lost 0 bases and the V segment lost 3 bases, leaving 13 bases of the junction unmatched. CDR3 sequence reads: CASSYLASDRGHSTDTQYF. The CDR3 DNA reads TGTGCCAGCAGTTATTTGGCCTCGGACAGGGGACATAGCACAGATACGCAGTATTTT.

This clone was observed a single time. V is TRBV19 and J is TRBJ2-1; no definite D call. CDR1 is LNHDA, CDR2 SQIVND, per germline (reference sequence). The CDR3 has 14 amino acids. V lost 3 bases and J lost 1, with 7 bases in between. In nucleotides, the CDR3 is TGTGCCAGTAGTATGGAGAATTCCTACAATGAGCAGTTCTTC. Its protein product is CASSMENSYNEQFF.

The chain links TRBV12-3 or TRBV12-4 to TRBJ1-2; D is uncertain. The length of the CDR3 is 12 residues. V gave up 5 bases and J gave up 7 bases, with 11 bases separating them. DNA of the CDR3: TGTGCCAGCAGTCCACGGACTTCTGGCTACACCTTC. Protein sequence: CASSPRTSGYTF.

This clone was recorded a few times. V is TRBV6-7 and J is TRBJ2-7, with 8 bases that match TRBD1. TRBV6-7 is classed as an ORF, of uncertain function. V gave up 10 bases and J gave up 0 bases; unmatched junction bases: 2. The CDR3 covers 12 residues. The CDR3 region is CANDRGSYEQYF. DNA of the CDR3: TGTGCCAACGACAGGGGCTCCTACGAGCAGTACTTC.

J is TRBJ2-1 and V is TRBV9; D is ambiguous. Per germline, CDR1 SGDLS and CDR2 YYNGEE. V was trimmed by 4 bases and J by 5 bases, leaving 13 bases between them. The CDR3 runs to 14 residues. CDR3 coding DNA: TGTGCCAGCAGCCCCCAATCCGGAAACAATGAGCAGTTCTTC. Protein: CASSPQSGNNEQFF.

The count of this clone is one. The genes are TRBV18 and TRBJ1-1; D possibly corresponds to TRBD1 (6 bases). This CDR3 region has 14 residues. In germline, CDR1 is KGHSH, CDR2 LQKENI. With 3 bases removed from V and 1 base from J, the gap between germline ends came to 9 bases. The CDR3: CASSPRGGNTEAFF. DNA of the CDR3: TGTGCCAGCTCACCGAGGGGGGGGAACACTGAAGCTTTCTTT. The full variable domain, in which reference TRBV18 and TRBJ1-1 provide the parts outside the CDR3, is NAGVMQNPRHLVRRRGQEARLRCSPMKGHSHVYWYRQLPEEGLKFMVYLQKENIIDESGMPKERFSAEFPKEGPSILRIQQVVRGDSAAYFCASSPRGGNTEAFFGQGTRLTVV.

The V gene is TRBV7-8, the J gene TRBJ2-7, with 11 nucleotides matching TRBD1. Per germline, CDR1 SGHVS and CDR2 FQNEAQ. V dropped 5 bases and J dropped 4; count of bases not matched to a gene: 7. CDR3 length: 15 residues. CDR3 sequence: CASSLGGTGGYEQYF. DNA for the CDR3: TGTGCCAGCAGCCTAGGGGGGACAGGGGGTTACGAGCAGTACTTC.

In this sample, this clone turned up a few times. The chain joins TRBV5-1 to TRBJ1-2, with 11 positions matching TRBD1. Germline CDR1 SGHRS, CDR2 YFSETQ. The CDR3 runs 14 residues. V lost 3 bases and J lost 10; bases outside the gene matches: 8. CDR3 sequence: CASSSGTGGLDYTF. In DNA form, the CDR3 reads TGCGCCAGCAGCTCCGGGACAGGGGGACTCGACTACACCTTC.

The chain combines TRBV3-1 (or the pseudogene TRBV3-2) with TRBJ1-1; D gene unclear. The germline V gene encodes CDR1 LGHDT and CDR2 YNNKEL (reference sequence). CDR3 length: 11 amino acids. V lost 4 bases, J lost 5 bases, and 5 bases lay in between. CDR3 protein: CASSRQTEAFF. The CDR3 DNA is TGTGCCAGCAGCCGCCAGACTGAAGCTTTCTTT.